This T cell receptor (beta chain) was recovered during a study of naive and memory T cell subsets. The study, taken as a whole, reports: A clonotype means one alpha or beta sequence, not an alpha/beta pair. Over 85% of naive TCR sequences appeared only once, unlike memory subsets.

Overnight CMV lysate stimulation of fresh PBMCs defined donor CMV status by CD4+ IFNgamma. Per germline, CDR1 MNHEY and CDR2 SVGEGT. CDR3 length: 13 amino acids. Trimming took off 3 bases at V and 14 bases at J, with 14 bases between the two ends. Both TRBC1 and TRBC2 were covered by a beta constant-region primer of two equimolar oligonucleotides. The ligated cDNA underwent four PCR rounds using SP2 and nested alpha and beta constant-region primers. TCRdb processed the UMI-ligation and nested PCR reads anew with MiXCR; each CDR3 protein has one entry. The sample yields 81,000 or so distinct CDR3 sequences, around 6.5% seen once. This clonotype was observed many times. No antigen is known for it.

This receptor was identified in a human donor in good health. This chain connects TRBV6-2 or TRBV6-3 to TRBJ1-6; D gene uncertain. Sequencing was performed on central memory CD4+ T cells from blood. DNA for the CDR3: TGTGCCAGCAGTTATTCTCCCCGAGGGACCCTCCACTTT. Amino acids: CASSYSPRGTLHF.